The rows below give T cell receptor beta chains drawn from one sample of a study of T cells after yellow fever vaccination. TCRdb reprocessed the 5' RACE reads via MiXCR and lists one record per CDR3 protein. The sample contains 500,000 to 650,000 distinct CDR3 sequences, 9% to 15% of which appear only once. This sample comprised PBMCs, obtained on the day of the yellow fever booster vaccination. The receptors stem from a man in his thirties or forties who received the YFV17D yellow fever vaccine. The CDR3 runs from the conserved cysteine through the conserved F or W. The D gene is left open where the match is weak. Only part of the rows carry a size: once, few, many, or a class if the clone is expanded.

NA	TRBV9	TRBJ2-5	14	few	CASSDSSPDGTQYF	TGTGCCAGCAGCGACTCATCTCCAGATGGGACCCAGTACTTC
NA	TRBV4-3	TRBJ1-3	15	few	CASSQVSPTGNTIYF	TGCGCCAGCAGCCAAGTCTCCCCAACTGGAAACACCATATATTTT
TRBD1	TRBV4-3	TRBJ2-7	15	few	CASRPVEGALNEQYF	TGCGCCAGCAGGCCAGTTGAGGGGGCGCTAAACGAGCAGTACTTC
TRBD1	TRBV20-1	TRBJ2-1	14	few	CSARTTGADNEQFF	TGCAGTGCTCGAACGACAGGGGCCGATAATGAGCAGTTCTTC
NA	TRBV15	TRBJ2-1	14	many	CATSREGGHNEQFF	TGTGCCACCAGCAGGGAAGGAGGGCACAATGAGCAGTTCTTC
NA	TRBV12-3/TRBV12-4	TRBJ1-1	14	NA	CASSSSLRGTEAFF	TGTGCCAGCAGTTCCTCCCTAAGGGGGACTGAAGCTTTCTTT
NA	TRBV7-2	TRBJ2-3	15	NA	CASSLRWEYTDTQYF	TGTGCCAGCAGCTTACGGTGGGAATACACAGATACGCAGTATTTT
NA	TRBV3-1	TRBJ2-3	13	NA	CASSHRGEGTQYF	TGTGCCAGCAGCCACAGGGGTGAGGGTACGCAGTATTTT
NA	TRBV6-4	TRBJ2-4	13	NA	CAPRATDKNIQYF	TGTGCCCCACGGGCCACAGATAAAAACATTCAGTACTTC
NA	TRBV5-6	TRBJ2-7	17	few	CASSLIGEARVRKEQYF	TGTGCCAGCAGCTTAATCGGAGAGGCCAGGGTGCGGAAGGAGCAGTACTTC
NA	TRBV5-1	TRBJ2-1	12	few	CASSFSRSEQFF	TGCGCCAGCAGCTTTTCACGGAGTGAGCAGTTCTTC
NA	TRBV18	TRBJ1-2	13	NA	CASSEDSFYGYTF	TGTGCCAGCTCAGAGGACAGCTTCTATGGCTACACCTTC
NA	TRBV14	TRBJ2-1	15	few	CASSQGTHEYNEQFF	TGTGCCAGCAGCCAAGGGACACACGAATACAATGAGCAGTTCTTC
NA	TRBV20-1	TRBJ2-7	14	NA	CSASASYRTYEQYF	TGCAGTGCTAGCGCCTCATATAGAACCTACGAGCAGTACTTC
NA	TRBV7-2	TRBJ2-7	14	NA	CASSLVRNSYEQYF	TGTGCCAGCAGCTTAGTCAGAAATTCCTACGAGCAGTACTTC
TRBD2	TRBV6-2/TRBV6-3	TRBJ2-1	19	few	CASSYSLAGGQSSYNEQFF	TGTGCCAGCAGTTACTCACTAGCGGGAGGGCAGAGCTCCTACAATGAGCAGTTCTTC
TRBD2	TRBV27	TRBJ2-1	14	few	CASSFWGGQNEQFF	TGTGCCAGCAGTTTTTGGGGGGGTCAAAATGAGCAGTTCTTC
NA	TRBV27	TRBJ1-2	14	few	CASSLDRRNYGYTF	TGTGCCAGCAGCCTAGACAGACGAAACTATGGCTACACCTTC
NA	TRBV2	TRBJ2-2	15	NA	CASSVGQMNTGELFF	TGTGCCAGCAGCGTGGGACAAATGAACACCGGGGAGCTGTTTTTT
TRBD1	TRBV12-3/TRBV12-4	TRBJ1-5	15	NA	CASSLSGGLNQPQHF	TGTGCCAGCAGTTTATCAGGGGGCCTAAATCAGCCCCAGCATTTT
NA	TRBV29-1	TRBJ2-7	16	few	CSVAGGRSLGTYEQYF	TGCAGCGTAGCCGGGGGCAGGTCCCTGGGTACCTACGAGCAGTACTTC
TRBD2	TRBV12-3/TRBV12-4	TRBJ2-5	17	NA	CASSLTRRGSPQETQYF	TGTGCCAGCAGTTTAACGAGGCGCGGGAGCCCCCAAGAGACCCAGTACTTC
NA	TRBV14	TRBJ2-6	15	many	CASSQGSSGANVLTF	TGTGCCAGCAGCCAAGGGAGTTCTGGGGCCAACGTCCTGACTTTC
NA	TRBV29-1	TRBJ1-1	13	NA	CSVVTRPNTEAFF	TGCAGCGTTGTAACCCGTCCGAACACTGAAGCTTTCTTT
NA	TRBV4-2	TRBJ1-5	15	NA	CASSQEEVGNQPQHF	TGTGCCAGCAGCCAAGAAGAGGTTGGGAATCAGCCCCAGCATTTT
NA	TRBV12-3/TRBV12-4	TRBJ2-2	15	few	CASSLNSGNTGELFF	TGTGCCAGCAGTTTAAATAGCGGGAACACCGGGGAGCTGTTTTTT
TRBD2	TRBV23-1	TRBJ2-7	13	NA	CAPLGGRTYEQYF	TGCGCCCCCCTAGGCGGGAGGACCTACGAGCAGTACTTC
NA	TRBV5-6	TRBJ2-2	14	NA	CASSTSGYPGELFF	TGTGCCAGCAGCACGTCAGGTTACCCTGGGGAGCTGTTTTTT
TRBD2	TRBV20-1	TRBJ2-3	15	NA	CSALAPAGDRDTQYF	TGCAGTGCTTTAGCCCCAGCGGGAGACAGAGATACGCAGTATTTT
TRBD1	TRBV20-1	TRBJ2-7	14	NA	CSARDIQGGYEQYF	TGCAGTGCTAGAGATATACAGGGGGGCTACGAGCAGTACTTC
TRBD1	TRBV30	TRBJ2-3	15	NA	CAWSIIGGAGDTQYF	TGTGCCTGGAGTATTATAGGGGGCGCGGGAGATACGCAGTATTTT
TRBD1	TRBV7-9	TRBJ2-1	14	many	CASSLRDRVNEQFF	TGTGCCAGCAGCTTAAGGGACAGGGTGAATGAGCAGTTCTTC
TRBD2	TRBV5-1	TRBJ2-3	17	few	CASSPTGTSGFVDTQYF	TGCGCCAGCAGCCCCACAGGGACTAGCGGGTTCGTGGATACGCAGTATTTT
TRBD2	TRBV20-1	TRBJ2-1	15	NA	CSAREMRESYNEQFF	TGCAGTGCTAGAGAGATGCGGGAGAGTTACAATGAGCAGTTCTTC
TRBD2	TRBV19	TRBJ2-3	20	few	CASSFLAGLATKAGTDTQYF	TGTGCCAGTAGTTTCCTCGCGGGACTAGCGACCAAAGCGGGCACAGATACGCAGTATTTT
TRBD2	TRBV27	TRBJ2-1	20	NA	CASSFRGTSGRAGGYNEQFF	TGTGCCAGCAGTTTCCGCGGGACTAGCGGGAGGGCCGGGGGCTACAATGAGCAGTTCTTC
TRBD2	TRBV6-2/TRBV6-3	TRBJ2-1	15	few	CASSYSLTSLDEQFF	TGTGCCAGCAGTTACTCGTTGACTAGCCTGGATGAGCAGTTCTTC
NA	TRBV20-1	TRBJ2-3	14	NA	CSAAGVVSTDTQYF	TGCAGTGCCGCAGGGGTCGTGAGCACAGATACGCAGTATTTT
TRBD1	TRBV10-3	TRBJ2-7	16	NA	CAISDIGTGKPYEQYF	TGTGCCATCAGTGACATTGGGACAGGGAAACCCTACGAGCAGTACTTC
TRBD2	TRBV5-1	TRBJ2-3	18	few	CASSREPLAGGAEDTQYF	TGCGCCAGCAGCCGGGAACCACTAGCGGGAGGGGCGGAAGATACGCAGTATTTT
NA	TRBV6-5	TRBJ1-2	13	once	CASSYSRKDGYTF	TGTGCCAGCAGTTACTCGAGGAAGGACGGCTACACCTTC
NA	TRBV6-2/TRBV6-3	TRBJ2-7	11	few	CASRDGDEQYF	TGTGCCAGCCGGGACGGGGACGAGCAGTACTTC
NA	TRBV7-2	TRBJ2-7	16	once	CASSLMRAGTSYEQYF	TGTGCCAGCAGCTTAATGAGGGCGGGTACTTCCTACGAGCAGTACTTC
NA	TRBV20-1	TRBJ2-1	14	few	CSASGSRGYNEQFF	TGCAGTGCTTCAGGGTCTCGAGGTTACAATGAGCAGTTCTTC
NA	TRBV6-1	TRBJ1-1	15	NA	CASSLSGSRATEAFF	TGTGCCAGCAGCCTCTCCGGATCGAGGGCCACTGAAGCTTTCTTT
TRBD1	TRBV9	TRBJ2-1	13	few	CASSGTGGTEQFF	TGTGCCAGCAGCGGGACAGGGGGCACTGAGCAGTTCTTC
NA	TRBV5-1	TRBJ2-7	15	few	CASSQGGQGTHEQYF	TGCGCCAGCAGCCAAGGCGGGCAGGGTACCCACGAGCAGTACTTC
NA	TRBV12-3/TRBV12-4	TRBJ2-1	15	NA	CASSLYSGGYNEQFF	TGTGCCAGCAGTTTATATAGCGGAGGCTACAATGAGCAGTTCTTC
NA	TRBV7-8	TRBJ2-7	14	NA	CASSLGVTPYEQYF	TGTGCCAGCAGCTTAGGGGTTACCCCCTACGAGCAGTACTTC
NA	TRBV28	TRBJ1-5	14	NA	CASSFVAPPGPQHF	TGTGCCAGCAGTTTTGTTGCCCCCCCGGGGCCCCAGCATTTT
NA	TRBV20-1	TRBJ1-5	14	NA	CSAHPPRANQPQHF	TGCAGTGCCCACCCCCCCAGGGCCAATCAGCCCCAGCATTTT